This TCR beta chain stems from a study of regulatory T cells in long-lasting Graves disease. Comments on this clonotype: What it binds is unknown. A much larger clonotype is one base distant, so this may be a read error. Here the CDR3 omits its conserved ending phenylalanine or tryptophan, so a read error is the likely source.

Time point denoted: newly diagnosed GD, antithyroid drugs for less than 3 months. Isolated PBMC RNA provided the starting material for the TCR library. Diagnosis followed American Thyroid Association guidelines for Graves' disease. V lost 3 bases to trimming and J lost 1 base, with 8 bases between them. Germline values: CDR1 KGHSH, CDR2 LQKENI. CDR3 size: 14 residues. Both iRepertoire HTBI primers and Arm-PCR of CDR3 regions were used to build the TCR beta libraries. TCRdb passed the multiplex PCR reads through MiXCR, listing each CDR3 protein once. The sample lists approximately 440,000 distinct CDR3 sequences; under 20% were seen once. Overall study results and limits: Persistent Graves' patients showed a TCR diversity that was lower than that of newly diagnosed ones.

These data were likewise used in another study, on T cells in Graves' hyperthyroidism and ophthalmopathy. That study adds: It was considered stable Graves' hyperthyroidism when ophthalmopathy did not progress within 18 months. A model of 13 V-J pairs discriminated ophthalmopathy from stable hyperthyroidism.

This sample comprised peripheral blood mononuclear cells (PBMCs), obtained at new diagnosis, from a patient treated with antithyroid drugs. This clonotype was obtained from a man in his forties or fifties with Graves disease. The chain combines TRBV18 with TRBJ2-3, with unresolved D. The CDR3 nucleotides are TGTGCCAGCTCACCCGTCCCAGGCACAGATACGCAGTATATT. Protein sequence: CASSPVPGTDTQYI.